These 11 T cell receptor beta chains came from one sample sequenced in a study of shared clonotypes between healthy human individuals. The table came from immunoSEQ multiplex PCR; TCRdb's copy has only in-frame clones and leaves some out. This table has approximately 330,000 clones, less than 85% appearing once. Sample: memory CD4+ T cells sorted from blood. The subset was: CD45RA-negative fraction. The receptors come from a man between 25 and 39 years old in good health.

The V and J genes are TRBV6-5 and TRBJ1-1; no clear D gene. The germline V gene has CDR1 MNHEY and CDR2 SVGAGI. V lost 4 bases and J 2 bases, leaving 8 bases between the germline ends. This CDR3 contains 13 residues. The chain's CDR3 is CASSFSGNTEAFF. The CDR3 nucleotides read TGTGCCAGCAGTTTCAGTGGAAACACTGAAGCTTTCTTT.

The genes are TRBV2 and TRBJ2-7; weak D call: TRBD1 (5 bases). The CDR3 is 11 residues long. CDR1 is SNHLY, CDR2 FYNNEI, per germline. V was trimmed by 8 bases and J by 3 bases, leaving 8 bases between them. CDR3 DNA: TGTGCCAGCGTGGACAACTACGAGCAGTACTTC. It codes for CASVDNYEQYF.

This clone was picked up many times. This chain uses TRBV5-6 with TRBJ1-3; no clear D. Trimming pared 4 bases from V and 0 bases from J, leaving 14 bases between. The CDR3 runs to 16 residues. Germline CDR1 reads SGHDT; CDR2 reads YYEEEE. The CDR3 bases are TGTGCCAGCAGCGAAACAACTTGGAGCTCTGGAAACACCATATATTTT. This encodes CASSETTWSSGNTIYF.

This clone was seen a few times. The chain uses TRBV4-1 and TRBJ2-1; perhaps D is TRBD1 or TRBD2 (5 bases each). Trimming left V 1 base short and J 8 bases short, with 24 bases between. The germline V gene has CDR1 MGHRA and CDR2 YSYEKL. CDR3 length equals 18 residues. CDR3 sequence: CASSQGIGGSRLGDEQFF. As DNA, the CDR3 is TGCGCCAGCAGCCAAGGGATAGGAGGTAGCAGGCTAGGGGATGAGCAGTTCTTC.

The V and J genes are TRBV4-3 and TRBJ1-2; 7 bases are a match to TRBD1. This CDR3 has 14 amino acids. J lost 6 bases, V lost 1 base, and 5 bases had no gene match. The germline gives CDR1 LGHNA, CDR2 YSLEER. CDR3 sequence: CASSQGQGVDGYTF. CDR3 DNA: TGCGCCAGCAGCCAAGGGCAGGGGGTGGATGGCTACACCTTC.

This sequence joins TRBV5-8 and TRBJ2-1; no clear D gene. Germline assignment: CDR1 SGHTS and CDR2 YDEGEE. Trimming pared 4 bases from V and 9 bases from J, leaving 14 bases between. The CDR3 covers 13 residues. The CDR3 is CASSEKDWGEQFF. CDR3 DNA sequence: TGTGCCAGCAGCGAAAAGGATTGGGGTGAGCAGTTCTTC.

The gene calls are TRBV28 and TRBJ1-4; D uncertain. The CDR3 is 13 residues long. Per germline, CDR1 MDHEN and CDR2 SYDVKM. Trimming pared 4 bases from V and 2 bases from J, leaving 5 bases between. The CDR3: CASSSHTNEKLFF. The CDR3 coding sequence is TGTGCCAGCAGTTCCCATACTAATGAAAAACTGTTTTTT. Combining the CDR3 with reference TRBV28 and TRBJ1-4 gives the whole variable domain DVKVTQSSRYLVKRTGEKVFLECVQDMDHENMFWYRQDPGLGLRLIYFSYDVKMKEKGDIPEGYSVSREKKERFSLILESASTNQTSMYLCASSSHTNEKLFFGSGTQLSVL.

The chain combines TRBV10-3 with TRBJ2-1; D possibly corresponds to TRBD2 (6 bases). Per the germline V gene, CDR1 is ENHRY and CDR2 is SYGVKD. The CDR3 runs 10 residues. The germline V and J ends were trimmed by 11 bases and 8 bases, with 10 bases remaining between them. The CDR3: CAGGVDEQFF. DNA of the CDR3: TGTGCCGGAGGGGTGGATGAGCAGTTCTTC.

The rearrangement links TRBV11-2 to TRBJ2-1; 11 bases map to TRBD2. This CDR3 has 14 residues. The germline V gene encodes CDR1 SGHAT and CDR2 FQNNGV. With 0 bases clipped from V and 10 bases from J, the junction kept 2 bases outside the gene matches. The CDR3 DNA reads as TGTGCCAGCAGCTTAGATGGGACTAGCGGAGAGCAGTTCTTC. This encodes CASSLDGTSGEQFF.

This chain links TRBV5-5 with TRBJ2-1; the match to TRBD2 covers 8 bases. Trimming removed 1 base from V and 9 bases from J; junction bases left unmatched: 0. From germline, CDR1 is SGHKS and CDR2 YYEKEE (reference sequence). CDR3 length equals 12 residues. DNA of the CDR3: TGTGCCAGCAGCTTGCTAGCGGGTGAGCAGTTCTTC. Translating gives CASSLLAGEQFF.

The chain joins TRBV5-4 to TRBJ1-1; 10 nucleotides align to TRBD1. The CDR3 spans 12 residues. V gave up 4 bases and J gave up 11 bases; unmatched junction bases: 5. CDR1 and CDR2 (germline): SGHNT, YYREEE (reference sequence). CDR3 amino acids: CASSLRQGAAFF. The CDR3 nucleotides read TGTGCCAGCAGCCTAAGACAGGGGGCGGCTTTCTTT.